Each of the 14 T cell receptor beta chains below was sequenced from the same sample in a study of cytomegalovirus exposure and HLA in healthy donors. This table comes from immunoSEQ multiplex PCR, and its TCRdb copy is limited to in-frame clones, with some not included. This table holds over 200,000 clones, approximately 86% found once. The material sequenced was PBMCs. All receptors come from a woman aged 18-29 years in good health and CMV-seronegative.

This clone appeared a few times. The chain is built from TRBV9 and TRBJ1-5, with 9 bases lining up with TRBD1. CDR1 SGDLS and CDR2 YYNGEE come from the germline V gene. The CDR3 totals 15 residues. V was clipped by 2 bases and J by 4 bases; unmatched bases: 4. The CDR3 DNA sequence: TGTGCCAGCAGCGTCGGGACAGGGCTAAATCAGCCCCAGCATTTT. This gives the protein CASSVGTGLNQPQHF.

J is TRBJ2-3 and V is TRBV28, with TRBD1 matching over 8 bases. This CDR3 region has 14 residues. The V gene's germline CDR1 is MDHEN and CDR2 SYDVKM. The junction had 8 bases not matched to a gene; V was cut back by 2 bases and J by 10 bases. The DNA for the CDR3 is TGTGCCAGCAGTTTAGAGGTTCTGGGACAGGCGCAGTATTTT. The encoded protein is CASSLEVLGQAQYF.

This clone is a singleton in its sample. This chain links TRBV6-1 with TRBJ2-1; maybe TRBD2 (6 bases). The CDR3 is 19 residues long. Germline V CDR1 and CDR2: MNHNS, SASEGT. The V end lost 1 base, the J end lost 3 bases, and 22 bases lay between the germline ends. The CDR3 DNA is TGTGCCAGCAGTGAAGGGGGTTCGCGGGCGGGGCCCCTCTACAATGAGCAGTTCTTC. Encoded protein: CASSEGGSRAGPLYNEQFF.

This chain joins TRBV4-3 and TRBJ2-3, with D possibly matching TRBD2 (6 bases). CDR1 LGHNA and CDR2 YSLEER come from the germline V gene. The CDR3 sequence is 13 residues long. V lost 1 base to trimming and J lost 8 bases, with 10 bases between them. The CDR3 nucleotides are TGCGCCAGCAGCCAAGGGCTAGCGCCTACGCAGTATTTT. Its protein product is CASSQGLAPTQYF.

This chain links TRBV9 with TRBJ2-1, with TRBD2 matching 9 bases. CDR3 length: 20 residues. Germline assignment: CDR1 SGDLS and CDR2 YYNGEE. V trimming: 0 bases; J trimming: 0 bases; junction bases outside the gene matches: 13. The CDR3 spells CASSVAGWGLAGLSYNEQFF. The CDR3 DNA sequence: TGTGCCAGCAGCGTAGCAGGTTGGGGGCTAGCGGGGCTCTCCTACAATGAGCAGTTCTTC.

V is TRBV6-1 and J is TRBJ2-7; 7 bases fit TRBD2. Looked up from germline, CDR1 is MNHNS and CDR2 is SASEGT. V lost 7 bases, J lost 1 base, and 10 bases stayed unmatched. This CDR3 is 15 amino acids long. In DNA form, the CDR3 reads TGTGCCAGCATGACATTGCAGGGAGGGTCCTACGAGCAGTACTTC. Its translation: CASMTLQGGSYEQYF.

CDR3 in amino acids: CASSDGTGTGEQYF. CDR3 nucleotide sequence: TGTGCCAGCAGTGATGGGACAGGGACAGGCGAGCAGTACTTC. The chain links TRBV6-1 to TRBJ2-7; the match to TRBD1 covers 9 bases. There are 14 residues in the CDR3. The junction had 6 bases not matched to a gene; V was cut back by 3 bases and J by 6 bases. CDR1 is MNHNS, CDR2 SASEGT, per germline.

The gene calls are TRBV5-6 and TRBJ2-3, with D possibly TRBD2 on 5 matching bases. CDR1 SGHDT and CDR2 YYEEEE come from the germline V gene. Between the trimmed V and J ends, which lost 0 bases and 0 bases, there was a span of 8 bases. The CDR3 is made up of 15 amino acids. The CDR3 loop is CASSLGPGSTDTQYF. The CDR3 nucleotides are TGTGCCAGCAGCTTGGGCCCGGGAAGCACAGATACGCAGTATTTT.

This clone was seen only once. The CDR3 coding sequence is TGTGCCAGTAGTAAAATGAGGGAGACCCAGTACTTC. This gives the protein CASSKMRETQYF. The chain joins TRBV19 to TRBJ2-5, with no clear D. Per germline, CDR1 LNHDA and CDR2 SQIVND (reference sequence). Between the trimmed V and J ends, which lost 4 bases and 5 bases, there was a span of 8 bases. This CDR3 is built from 12 residues.

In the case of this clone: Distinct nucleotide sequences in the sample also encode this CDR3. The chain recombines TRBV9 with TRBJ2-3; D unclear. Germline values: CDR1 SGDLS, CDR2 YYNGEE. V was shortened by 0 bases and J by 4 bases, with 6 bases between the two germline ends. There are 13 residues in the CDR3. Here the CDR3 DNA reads TGTGCCAGCAGCGTAGCTCCAGCAGATACGCAGTATTTT. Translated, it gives CASSVAPADTQYF.

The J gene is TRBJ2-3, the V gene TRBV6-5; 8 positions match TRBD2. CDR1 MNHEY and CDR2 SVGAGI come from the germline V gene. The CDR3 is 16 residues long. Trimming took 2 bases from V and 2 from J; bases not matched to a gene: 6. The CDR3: CASSYGGREATDTQYF. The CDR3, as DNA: TGTGCCAGCAGTTACGGGGGGCGGGAGGCCACAGATACGCAGTATTTT.

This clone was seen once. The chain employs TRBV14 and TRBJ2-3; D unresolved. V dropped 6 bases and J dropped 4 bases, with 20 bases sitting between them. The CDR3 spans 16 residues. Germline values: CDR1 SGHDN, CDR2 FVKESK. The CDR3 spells CASSLTWPRFADTQYF. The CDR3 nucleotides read TGTGCCAGCAGTCTCACATGGCCCCGCTTCGCAGATACGCAGTATTTT.

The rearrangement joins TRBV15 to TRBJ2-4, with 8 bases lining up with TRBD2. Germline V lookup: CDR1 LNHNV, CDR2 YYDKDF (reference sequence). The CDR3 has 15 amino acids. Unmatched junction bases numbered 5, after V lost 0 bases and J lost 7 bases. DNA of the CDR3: TGTGCCACCAGCAGAGATATCCGGGAGGGCAACATTCAGTACTTC. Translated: CATSRDIREGNIQYF.

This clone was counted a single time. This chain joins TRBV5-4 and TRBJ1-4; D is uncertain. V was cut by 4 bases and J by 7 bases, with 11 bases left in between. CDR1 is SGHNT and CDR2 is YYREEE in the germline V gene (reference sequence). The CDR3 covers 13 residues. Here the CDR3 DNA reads TGTGCCAGCAGCACCCCAGTCTCTGAAAAACTGTTTTTT. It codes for CASSTPVSEKLFF.